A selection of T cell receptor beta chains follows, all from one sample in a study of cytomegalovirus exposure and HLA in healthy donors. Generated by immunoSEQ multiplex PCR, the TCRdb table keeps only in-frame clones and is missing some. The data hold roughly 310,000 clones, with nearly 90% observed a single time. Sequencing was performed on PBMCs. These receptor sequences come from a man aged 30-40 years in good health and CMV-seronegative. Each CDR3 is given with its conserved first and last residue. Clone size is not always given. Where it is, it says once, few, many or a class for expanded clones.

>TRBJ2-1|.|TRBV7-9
CASSGYGQGNYNEQFF
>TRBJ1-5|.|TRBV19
CASSVLHIQPQHF
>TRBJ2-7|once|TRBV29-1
CSASQGNYEQYF
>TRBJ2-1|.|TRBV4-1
CASSQVGLEQFF
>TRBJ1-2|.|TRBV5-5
CASSVTGTYGYTF
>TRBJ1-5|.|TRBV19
CASSIDRGTGQPQHF
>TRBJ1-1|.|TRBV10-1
CASSDPGEGGFTEAFF
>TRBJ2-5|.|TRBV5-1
CASSLVSGGGETQYF
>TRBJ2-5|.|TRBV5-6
CASRTGSQAKPQYF
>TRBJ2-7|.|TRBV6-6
CASSAPGHTYEQYF
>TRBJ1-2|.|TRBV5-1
CASSSEDGNSGYGYTF
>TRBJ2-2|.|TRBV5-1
CASSLELTRTGGGELFF
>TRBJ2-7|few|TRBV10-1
CASSDQRGGYEQYF
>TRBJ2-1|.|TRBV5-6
CASSPAGVTSDNEQFF
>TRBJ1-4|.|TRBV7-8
CASSLRLGTGAKKLFF
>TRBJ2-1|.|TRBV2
CASRAGQGASFRYNEQFF
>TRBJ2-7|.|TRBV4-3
CASSQERRLAGGSAYEQYF
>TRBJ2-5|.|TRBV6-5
CASSYSRVFQETQYF
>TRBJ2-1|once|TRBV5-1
CASSPQKRGGMNEQFF
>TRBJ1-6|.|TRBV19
CASSIQGDDRGKPLHF
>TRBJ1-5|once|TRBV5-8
CASSNRAEGDNQPQHF
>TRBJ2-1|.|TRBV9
CASSFGTSGGPQFF
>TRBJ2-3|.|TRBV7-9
CASSLGVADTQYF
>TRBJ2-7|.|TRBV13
CASSLGNYEQYF
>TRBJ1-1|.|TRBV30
CAWRPGAHTEAFF
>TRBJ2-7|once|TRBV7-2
CASARTASYEQYF
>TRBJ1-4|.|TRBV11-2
CASSLVGQGDAGEKLFF
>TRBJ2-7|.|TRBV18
CASSVMTGTYEQYF
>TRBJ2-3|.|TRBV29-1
CSVEEGTDTQYF
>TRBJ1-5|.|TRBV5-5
CASSLEAAGQPQHF